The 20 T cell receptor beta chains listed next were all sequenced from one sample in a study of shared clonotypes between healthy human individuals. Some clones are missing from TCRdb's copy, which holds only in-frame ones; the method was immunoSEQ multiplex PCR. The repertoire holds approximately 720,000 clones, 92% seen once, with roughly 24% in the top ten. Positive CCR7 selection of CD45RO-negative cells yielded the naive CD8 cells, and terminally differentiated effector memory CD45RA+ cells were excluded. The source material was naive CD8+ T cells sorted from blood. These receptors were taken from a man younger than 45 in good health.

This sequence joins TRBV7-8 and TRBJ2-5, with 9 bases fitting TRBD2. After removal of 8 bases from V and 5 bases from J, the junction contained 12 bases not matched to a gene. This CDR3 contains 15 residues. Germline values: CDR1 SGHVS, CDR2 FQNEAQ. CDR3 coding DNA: TGTGCCAGCGATTCGGTAGCGGGAGTTCTGGAGACCCAGTACTTC. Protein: CASDSVAGVLETQYF.

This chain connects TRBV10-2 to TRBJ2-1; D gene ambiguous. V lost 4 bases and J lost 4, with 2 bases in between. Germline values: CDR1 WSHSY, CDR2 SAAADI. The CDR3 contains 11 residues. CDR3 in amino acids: CASSVYNEQFF. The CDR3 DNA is TGCGCCAGCAGTGTTTACAATGAGCAGTTCTTC.

The CDR3: CATRGPLKTGEKLFF. CDR3 sequence (DNA): TGTGCCACCAGAGGCCCCTTAAAGACGGGTGAAAAACTGTTTTTT. The chain uses TRBV15 and TRBJ1-4; D call uncertain. V was pared by 6 bases and J by 7 bases, with 18 bases between. In germline, CDR1 is LNHNV, CDR2 YYDKDF (reference sequence). The CDR3 is 15 residues long.

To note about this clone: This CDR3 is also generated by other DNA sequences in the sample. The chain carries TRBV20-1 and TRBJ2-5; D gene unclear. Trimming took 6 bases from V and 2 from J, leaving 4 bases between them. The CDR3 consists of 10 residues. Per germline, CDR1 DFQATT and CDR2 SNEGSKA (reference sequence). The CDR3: CSATQETQYF. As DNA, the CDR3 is TGCAGTGCAACACAAGAGACCCAGTACTTC.

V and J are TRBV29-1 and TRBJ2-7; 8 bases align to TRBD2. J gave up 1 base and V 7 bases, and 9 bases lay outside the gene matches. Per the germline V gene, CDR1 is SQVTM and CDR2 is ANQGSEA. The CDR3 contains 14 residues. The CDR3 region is CSAYLGTRSYEQYF. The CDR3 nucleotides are TGCAGCGCTTATTTGGGGACTAGGTCCTACGAGCAGTACTTC.

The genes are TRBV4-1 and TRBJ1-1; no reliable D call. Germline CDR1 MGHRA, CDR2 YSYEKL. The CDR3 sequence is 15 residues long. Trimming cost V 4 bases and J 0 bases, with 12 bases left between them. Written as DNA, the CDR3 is TGCGCCAGCAGCCTCCATCAAAACTTGAACACTGAAGCTTTCTTT. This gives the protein CASSLHQNLNTEAFF.

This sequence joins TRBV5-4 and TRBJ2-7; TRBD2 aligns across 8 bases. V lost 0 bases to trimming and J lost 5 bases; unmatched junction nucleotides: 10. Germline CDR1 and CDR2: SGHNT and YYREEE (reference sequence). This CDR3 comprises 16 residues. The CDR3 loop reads CASSLGYDSGIHEQYF. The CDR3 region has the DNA TGTGCCAGCAGCTTGGGTTATGATAGCGGGATCCACGAGCAGTACTTC. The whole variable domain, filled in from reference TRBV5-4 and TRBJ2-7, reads ETGVTQSPTHLIKTRGQQVTLRCSSQSGHNTVSWYQQALGQGPQFIFQYYREEENGRGNFPPRFSGLQFPNYSSELNVNALELDDSALYLCASSLGYDSGIHEQYFGPGTRLTVT.

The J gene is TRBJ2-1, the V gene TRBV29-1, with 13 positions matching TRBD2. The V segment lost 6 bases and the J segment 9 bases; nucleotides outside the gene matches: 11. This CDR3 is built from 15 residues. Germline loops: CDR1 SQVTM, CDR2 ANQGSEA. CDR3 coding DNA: TGCAGCGTCCGCGCGGGAGGACTAGCGGGGGTTGAGCAGTTCTTC. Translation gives CSVRAGGLAGVEQFF.

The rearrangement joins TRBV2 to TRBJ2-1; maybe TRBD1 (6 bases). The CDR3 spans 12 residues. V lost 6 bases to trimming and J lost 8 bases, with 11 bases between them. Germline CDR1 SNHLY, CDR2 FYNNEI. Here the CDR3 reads CASRPGQYEQFF. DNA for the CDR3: TGTGCCAGCAGACCGGGACAATATGAGCAGTTCTTC.

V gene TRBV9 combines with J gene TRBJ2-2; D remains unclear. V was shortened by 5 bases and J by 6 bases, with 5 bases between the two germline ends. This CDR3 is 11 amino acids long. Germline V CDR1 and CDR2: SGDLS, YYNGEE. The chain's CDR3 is CASRRSGELFF. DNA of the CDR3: TGTGCCAGCAGAAGGTCCGGGGAGCTGTTTTTT.

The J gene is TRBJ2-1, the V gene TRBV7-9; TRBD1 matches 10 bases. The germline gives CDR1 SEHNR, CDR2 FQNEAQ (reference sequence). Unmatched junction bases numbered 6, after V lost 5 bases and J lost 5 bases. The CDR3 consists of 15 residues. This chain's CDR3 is CASSVTGGADNEQFF. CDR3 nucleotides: TGTGCCAGCAGCGTGACAGGGGGCGCAGACAATGAGCAGTTCTTC. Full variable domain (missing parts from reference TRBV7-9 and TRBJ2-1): DTGVSQNPRHKITKRGQNVTFRCDPISEHNRLYWYRQTLGQGPEFLTYFQNEAQLEKSRLLSDRFSAERPKGSFSTLEIQRTEQGDSAMYLCASSVTGGADNEQFFGPGTRLTVL.

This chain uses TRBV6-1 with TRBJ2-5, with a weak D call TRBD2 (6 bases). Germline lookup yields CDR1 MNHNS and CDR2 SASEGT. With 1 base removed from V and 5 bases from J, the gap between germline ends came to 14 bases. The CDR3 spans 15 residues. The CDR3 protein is CASSEEAGSLETQYF. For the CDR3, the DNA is TGTGCCAGCAGTGAAGAGGCGGGAAGTTTGGAGACCCAGTACTTC.

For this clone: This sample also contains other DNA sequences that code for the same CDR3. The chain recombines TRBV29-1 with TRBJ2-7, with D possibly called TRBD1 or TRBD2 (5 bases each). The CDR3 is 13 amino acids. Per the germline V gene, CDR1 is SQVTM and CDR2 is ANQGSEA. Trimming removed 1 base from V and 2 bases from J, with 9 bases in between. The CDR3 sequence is CSVEGDRPYEQYF. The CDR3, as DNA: TGCAGCGTTGAAGGGGACCGACCCTACGAGCAGTACTTC.

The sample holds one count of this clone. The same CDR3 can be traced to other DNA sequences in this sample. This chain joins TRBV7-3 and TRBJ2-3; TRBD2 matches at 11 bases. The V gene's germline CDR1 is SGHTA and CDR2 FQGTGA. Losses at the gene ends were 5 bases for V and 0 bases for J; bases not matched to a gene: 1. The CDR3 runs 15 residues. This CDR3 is CASSLAGGSTDTQYF. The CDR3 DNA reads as TGTGCCAGCAGCCTAGCGGGAGGAAGCACAGATACGCAGTATTTT. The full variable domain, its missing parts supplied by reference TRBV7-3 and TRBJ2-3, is GAGVSQTPSNKVTEKGKYVELRCDPISGHTALYWYRQSLGQGPEFLIYFQGTGAADDSGLPNDRFFAVRPEGSVSTLKIQRTERGDSAVYLCASSLAGGSTDTQYFGPGTRLTVL.

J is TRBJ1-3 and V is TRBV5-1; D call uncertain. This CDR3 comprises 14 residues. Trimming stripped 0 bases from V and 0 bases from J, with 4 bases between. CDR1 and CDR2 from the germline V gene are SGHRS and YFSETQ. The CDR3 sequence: CASSLEFSGNTIYF. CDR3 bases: TGCGCCAGCAGCTTGGAGTTCTCTGGAAACACCATATATTTT.

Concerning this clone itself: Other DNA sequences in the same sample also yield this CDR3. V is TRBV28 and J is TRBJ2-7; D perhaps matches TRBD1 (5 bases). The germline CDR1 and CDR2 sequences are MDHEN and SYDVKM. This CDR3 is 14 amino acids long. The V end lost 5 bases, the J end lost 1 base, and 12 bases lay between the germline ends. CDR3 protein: CASSPSTGSYEQYF. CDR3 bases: TGTGCCAGCAGTCCCTCAACAGGATCCTACGAGCAGTACTTC.

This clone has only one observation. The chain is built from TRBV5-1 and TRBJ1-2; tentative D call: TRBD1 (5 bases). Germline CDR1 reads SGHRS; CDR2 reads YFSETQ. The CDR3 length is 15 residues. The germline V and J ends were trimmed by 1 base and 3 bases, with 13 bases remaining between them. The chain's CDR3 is CASSLLPGDYYGYTF. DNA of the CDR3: TGCGCCAGCAGCTTGTTGCCGGGGGACTACTATGGCTACACCTTC.

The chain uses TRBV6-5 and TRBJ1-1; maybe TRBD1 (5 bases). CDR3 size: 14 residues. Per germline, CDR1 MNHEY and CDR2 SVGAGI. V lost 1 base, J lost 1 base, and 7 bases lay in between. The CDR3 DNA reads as TGTGCCAGCAGTTACTACGGGGGGAACACTGAAGCTTTCTTT. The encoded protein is CASSYYGGNTEAFF.

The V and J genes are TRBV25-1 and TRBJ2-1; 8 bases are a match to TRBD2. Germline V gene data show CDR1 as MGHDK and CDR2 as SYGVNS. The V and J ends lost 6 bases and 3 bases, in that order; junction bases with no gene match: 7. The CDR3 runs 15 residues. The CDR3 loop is CASRGSGTSYNEQFF. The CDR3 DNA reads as TGTGCCAGCAGGGGTTCCGGGACTAGCTACAATGAGCAGTTCTTC.

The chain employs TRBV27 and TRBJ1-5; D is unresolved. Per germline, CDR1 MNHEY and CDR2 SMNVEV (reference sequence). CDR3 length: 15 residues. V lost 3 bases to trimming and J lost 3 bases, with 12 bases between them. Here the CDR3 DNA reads TGTGCCAGCAGTTTGGATGCAGGTATCAATCAGCCCCAGCATTTT. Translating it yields CASSLDAGINQPQHF.